Listed here are 23 T cell receptor beta chains from one sample, sequenced in a study of Ad26.COV2.S vaccination and SARS-CoV-2 variants. Some clones are missing from TCRdb's copy, which holds only in-frame ones; the method was immunoSEQ multiplex PCR. The data show some 190,000 clones, approximately 90% seen once. The sequences come from peripheral blood, collected after recovery from COVID-19. These TCRs come from a human donor who had recovered from COVID-19.

V gene TRBV7-8 combines with J gene TRBJ2-2; D unresolved. Trimming removed 1 base at V and 0 bases at J, with 6 bases between. The CDR3 sequence is 15 residues long. CDR1 SGHVS and CDR2 FQNEAQ come from the germline V gene. The CDR3 DNA reads TGTGCCAGCAGCTTAGAATACTCGAACACCGGGGAGCTGTTTTTT. This gives the protein CASSLEYSNTGELFF.

V is TRBV5-1 and J is TRBJ1-1; 7 bases align to TRBD1. CDR3 size: 15 residues. V trimming: 3 bases; J trimming: 8 bases; junction bases outside the gene matches: 13. Germline CDR1 SGHRS, CDR2 YFSETQ. CDR3 in amino acids: CASSYATGTKGEAFF. In nucleotides, the CDR3 is TGCGCCAGCAGCTACGCGACAGGGACCAAAGGGGAAGCTTTCTTT.

The chain has TRBV6-6 and TRBJ2-7; D gene ambiguous. Deletions cut 2 bases from V and 2 bases from J, with 10 bases between. CDR1 is MNHNY, CDR2 SVGAGI, per germline (reference sequence). The CDR3 runs to 14 residues. The CDR3 DNA sequence: TGTGCCAGCAGTTACACCGATCTAGCCTACGAGCAGTACTTC. It yields the protein CASSYTDLAYEQYF.

This clone was recorded only once. The gene calls are TRBV30 and TRBJ2-3; 9 nucleotides line up with TRBD1. This CDR3 contains 14 residues. After removal of 2 bases from V and 2 bases from J, the junction contained 2 bases not matched to a gene. Germline-derived CDR1 and CDR2 are GTSNPN and SVGIG (reference sequence). Here the CDR3 DNA reads TGTGCCTGGAGTACAGGGGGCCACACAGATACGCAGTATTTT. Translated: CAWSTGGHTDTQYF.

DNA for the CDR3: TGTGCCACCAGCGCCCGACAGCCTATTAATGAAAAACTGTTTTTT. Its translation: CATSARQPINEKLFF. This sequence joins TRBV15 and TRBJ1-4, with D possibly being TRBD1 (5 bases). This CDR3 is built from 15 residues. Germline loops: CDR1 LNHNV, CDR2 YYDKDF (reference sequence). Between the trimmed V and J ends, which lost 5 bases and 4 bases, there was a span of 14 bases.

This clone was seen a handful of times. The J gene is TRBJ1-5, the V gene TRBV15; TRBD1 is a possible D gene (6 bases). This CDR3 has 15 amino acids. The V end was cut by 1 base, the J end by 5 bases, with 12 bases between. Germline V lookup: CDR1 LNHNV, CDR2 YYDKDF (reference sequence). CDR3 nucleotides: TGTGCCACCAGCAGAGCGACAGGCGGGTATCAGCCCCAGCATTTT. Residues: CATSRATGGYQPQHF. Full variable domain (remainder filled in from reference TRBV15 and TRBJ1-5): DAMVIQNPRYQVTQFGKPVTLSCSQTLNHNVMYWYQQKSSQAPKLLFHYYDKDFNNEADTPDNFQSRRPNTSFCFLDIRSPGLGDTAMYLCATSRATGGYQPQHFGDGTRLSIL.

The chain links TRBV4-1 to TRBJ2-3; 8 nucleotides align to TRBD1. Germline V gene data show CDR1 as MGHRA and CDR2 as YSYEKL. The trim removed 3 bases at V and 7 bases at J, leaving 12 bases unmatched. There are 16 residues in the CDR3. DNA for the CDR3: TGCGCCAGCAGCCAGATTGGACAGGGATCACATTATACGCAGTATTTT. This encodes CASSQIGQGSHYTQYF.

The chain combines TRBV5-1 with TRBJ2-5, with 9 nucleotides matching TRBD1. This CDR3 spans 14 amino acids. The V and J ends lost 2 bases and 5 bases, in that order; junction bases with no gene match: 4. Germline CDR1 SGHRS, CDR2 YFSETQ. In nucleotides, the CDR3 is TGCGCCAGCAGCTTCACAGGGGGCGCGGAGACCCAGTACTTC. Translation gives CASSFTGGAETQYF.

The rearrangement joins TRBV10-1 to TRBJ2-1; no firm D call. V lost 2 bases to trimming and J lost 0 bases, with 20 bases between them. This CDR3 spans 19 amino acids. CDR1 WNHNN and CDR2 SYGVQD come from the germline V gene (reference sequence). CDR3 coding DNA: TGCGCCAGCAGTGAGAGTGCAGAAACCGCACTAAGCTCCTACAATGAGCAGTTCTTC. Its translation is CASSESAETALSSYNEQFF.

The J gene is TRBJ2-6, the V gene TRBV9, with a weak D call TRBD1 (6 bases). Germline V gene data show CDR1 as SGDLS and CDR2 as YYNGEE. Trimming took off 2 bases at V and 2 bases at J, with 11 bases between the two ends. The CDR3 runs to 16 residues. CDR3 protein: CASSVHRDAGANVLTF. Written as DNA, the CDR3 is TGTGCCAGCAGCGTCCACAGGGACGCTGGGGCCAACGTCCTGACTTTC.

As concerns this clone: A read error may account for a junction end that differs from germline. The V gene is TRBV7-7, the J gene TRBJ2-5; maybe TRBD2 (7 bases). The V gene's germline CDR1 is SSHAT and CDR2 FNYEAQ (reference sequence). The CDR3 has 15 amino acids. The CDR3 is CASSLGGGAGETQYF. The CDR3 DNA follows: TGTGCTAGCAGCTTAGGGGGGGGCGCGGGAGAGACCCAGTACTTC. Together with reference TRBV7-7 and TRBJ2-5, the CDR3 gives the full variable domain: GAGVSQSPRYKVTKRGQDVTLRCDPISSHATLYWYQQALGQGPEFLTYFNYEAQPDKSGLPSDRFSAERPEGSISTLTIQRTEQRDSAMYRCASSLGGGAGETQYFGPGTRLLVL.

The rearrangement links TRBV6-5 to TRBJ2-2; D is ambiguous. Per germline, CDR1 MNHEY and CDR2 SVGAGI. This CDR3 is 16 amino acids long. V was cut by 1 base and J by 0 bases, with 9 bases left in between. The CDR3 DNA is TGTGCCAGCAGTTACTATCGGAGCCCGAACACCGGGGAGCTGTTTTTT. It yields the protein CASSYYRSPNTGELFF.

The chain combines TRBV6-5 with TRBJ2-7, with TRBD1 identical over 9 bases. After removal of 6 bases from V and 7 bases from J, the junction contained 7 bases not matched to a gene. Germline CDR1 is MNHEY and CDR2 is SVGAGI. The CDR3 covers 13 residues. CDR3 DNA sequence: TGTGCCAGCAGGGACAGGGGAGCGGAGGAGCAGTACTTC. Encoded protein: CASRDRGAEEQYF.

This sequence joins TRBV23-1 and TRBJ2-7, with no clear D. TRBV23-1 is reported as an ORF; its role is uncertain. V shed 6 bases and J shed 2 bases, with 14 bases lying between them. The CDR3 loop spans 14 amino acids. Written as DNA, the CDR3 is TGCGCCAGCAGGATTAAGGGCGATCCCTACGAGCAGTACTTC. This sequence encodes CASRIKGDPYEQYF.

The rearrangement links TRBV10-1 to TRBJ2-7, with TRBD2 matching 10 bases. The germline gives CDR1 WNHNN, CDR2 SYGVQD (reference sequence). The CDR3 totals 14 residues. Losses at the gene ends were 5 bases for V and 6 bases for J; bases not matched to a gene: 7. Written as DNA, the CDR3 is TGCGCCAGCAGTCCCAGCGGGAGGGGGTTCGAGCAGTACTTC. Protein sequence: CASSPSGRGFEQYF.

The DNA for the CDR3 is TGTGCCAGCAGTTACTCGAATTCCCAAGAGACCCAGTACTTC. Translation: CASSYSNSQETQYF. This chain uses TRBV6-6 with TRBJ2-5, with D uncertain. CDR3 length equals 14 residues. V gave up 0 bases and J gave up 1 base, with 6 bases separating them. The germline CDR1 and CDR2 sequences are MNHNY and SVGAGI (reference sequence).

As concerns this clone: The identical CDR3 is also encoded by other nucleotide sequences in the sample. The chain links TRBV4-1 to TRBJ1-2; TRBD1 agrees at 8 bases. There are 14 residues in the CDR3. Germline assignment: CDR1 MGHRA and CDR2 YSYEKL. V shed 0 bases, J shed 3 bases, and the junction held 0 bases outside the gene matches. The CDR3 region is CASSQEQGDYGYTF. In nucleotides, the CDR3 is TGCGCCAGCAGCCAAGAACAGGGGGACTATGGCTACACCTTC.

The rearrangement links TRBV7-3 to TRBJ2-7; 9 bases agree with TRBD1. The CDR3 extends over 15 amino acids. Per germline, CDR1 SGHTA and CDR2 FQGTGA. The V segment lost 2 bases and the J segment 3 bases; nucleotides outside the gene matches: 5. The CDR3 region is CASSLHPGQGYEQYF. CDR3 DNA sequence: TGTGCCAGCAGCTTACACCCGGGACAGGGCTACGAGCAGTACTTC.

This chain connects TRBV28 to TRBJ1-3; a possible D gene is TRBD1 (5 bases). V was shortened by 2 bases and J by 0 bases, with 14 bases between the two germline ends. Germline CDR1 MDHEN, CDR2 SYDVKM. This CDR3 has 17 amino acids. The CDR3 DNA reads TGTGCCAGCAGTTTAGGCGGGGGGGGAAGCTCTGGAAACACCATATATTTT. Translated, it gives CASSLGGGGSSGNTIYF.

This clone was found once. The chain has TRBV11-2 and TRBJ1-4; the D is unclear. The CDR3 runs 13 residues. CDR1 and CDR2 from the germline V gene are SGHAT and FQNNGV. Trimming took off 5 bases at V and 4 bases at J, with 8 bases between the two ends. CDR3 loop: CASSPGSNEKLFF. For the CDR3, the DNA is TGTGCCAGCAGCCCAGGAAGTAATGAAAAACTGTTTTTT.

V is TRBV10-3 and J is TRBJ2-1; the D gene is possibly TRBD2 (6 bases). The CDR3 totals 13 residues. V gave up 6 bases and J gave up 6 bases, with 12 bases separating them. Per the germline V gene, CDR1 is ENHRY and CDR2 is SYGVKD. CDR3 loop: CAIRGDSPNEQFF. Here the CDR3 DNA reads TGTGCCATCAGGGGGGACTCTCCCAATGAGCAGTTCTTC.

The chain joins TRBV7-6 to TRBJ1-2, with unresolved D. V was trimmed by 5 bases and J by 8 bases, leaving 15 bases between them. CDR1 is SGHVS and CDR2 is FNYEAQ in the germline V gene. The CDR3 has 13 residues. The CDR3 DNA follows: TGTGCCAGCAGCCCCGGGCGGTCGAACGGCTACACCTTC. Translated: CASSPGRSNGYTF.

The chain carries TRBV3-1 (or the pseudogene TRBV3-2) and TRBJ2-7; D gene ambiguous. V shed 6 bases and J shed 1 base, with 10 bases lying between them. From germline, CDR1 is LGHDT and CDR2 YNNKEL (reference sequence). The CDR3 contains 13 residues. CDR3 DNA: TGTGCCAGCAGGGTGGAAGGGTCCTACGAGCAGTACTTC. Translated: CASRVEGSYEQYF.